This T cell receptor (beta chain) was sequenced during a study of vaccination effects on CD4 cells after COVID-19. Trimming left V 4 bases short and J 14 bases short, with 8 bases between. This CDR3 is built from 10 residues. Per germline, CDR1 MNHEY and CDR2 SVGAGI. Expansion with viral peptide pools was applied to antigen-specific CD4+ T cells by the ViraFEST assay prior to sequencing. Upon completion of roughly ten days in culture, CD4+ T cells were isolated. Vaccine recipients lacked prior SARS-CoV-2 infection and had negative nucleocapsid antibodies. Comment on this clone: Its matching antigen is unknown.

The study's findings and limits: Marked contraction was observed in infection-induced and vaccine-induced clones late after vaccination. Few convalescent patients, and no early post-infection timepoints, were available to the study.

TCRdb's copy holds only in-frame clones and misses some; the assay was immunoSEQ multiplex PCR. The sample has fewer than 85,000 clones; about 79% are singletons. This chain joins TRBV6-5 and TRBJ2-2; D might be TRBD2 (5 bases). This TCR was recovered from a human donor who received a COVID-19 vaccine. The sequencing here drew on CD4+ T cells from PBMCs cultured with SARS-CoV-2 spike peptides, taken before COVID-19 vaccination. This chain's CDR3 is CASSFRGLFF. The CDR3, as DNA: TGTGCCAGCAGTTTCCGGGGACTGTTTTTT.